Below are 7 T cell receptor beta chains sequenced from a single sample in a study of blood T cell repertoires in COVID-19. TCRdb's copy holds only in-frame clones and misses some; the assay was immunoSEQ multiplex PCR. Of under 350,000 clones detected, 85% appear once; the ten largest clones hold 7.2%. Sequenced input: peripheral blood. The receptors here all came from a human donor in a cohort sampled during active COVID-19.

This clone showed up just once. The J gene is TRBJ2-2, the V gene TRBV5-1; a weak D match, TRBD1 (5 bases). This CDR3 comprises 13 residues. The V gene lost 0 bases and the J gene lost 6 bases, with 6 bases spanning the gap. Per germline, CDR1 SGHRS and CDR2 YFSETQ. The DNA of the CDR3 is TGCGCCAGCAGCTTGGAGGGGCCCGGGGAGCTGTTTTTT. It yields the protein CASSLEGPGELFF.

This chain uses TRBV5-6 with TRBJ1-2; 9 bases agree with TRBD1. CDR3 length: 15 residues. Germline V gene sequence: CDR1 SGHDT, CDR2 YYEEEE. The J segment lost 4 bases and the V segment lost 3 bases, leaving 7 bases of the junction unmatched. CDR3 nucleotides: TGTGCCAGCAGCTCAGCCCGGACAGGGGTCTATGGCTACACCTTC. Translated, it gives CASSSARTGVYGYTF.

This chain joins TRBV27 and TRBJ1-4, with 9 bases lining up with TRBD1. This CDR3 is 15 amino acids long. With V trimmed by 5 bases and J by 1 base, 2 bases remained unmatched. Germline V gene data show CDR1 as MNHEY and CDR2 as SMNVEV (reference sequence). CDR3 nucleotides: TGTGCCAGCAGTGACAGGGGGGGAACTAATGAAAAACTGTTTTTT. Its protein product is CASSDRGGTNEKLFF.

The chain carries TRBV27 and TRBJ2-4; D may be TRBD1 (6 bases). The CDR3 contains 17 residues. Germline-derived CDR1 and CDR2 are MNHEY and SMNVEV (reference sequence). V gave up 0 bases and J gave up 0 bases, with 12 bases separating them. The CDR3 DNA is TGTGCCAGCAGTTTATCGATAGGACAGATAGCCAAAAACATTCAGTACTTC. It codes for CASSLSIGQIAKNIQYF.

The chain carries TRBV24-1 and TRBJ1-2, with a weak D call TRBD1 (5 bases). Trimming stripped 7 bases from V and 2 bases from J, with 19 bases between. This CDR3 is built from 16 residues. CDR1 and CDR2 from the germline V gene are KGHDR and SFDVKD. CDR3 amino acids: CATRAREGVENYGYTF. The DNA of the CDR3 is TGTGCCACCAGGGCCCGAGAAGGGGTTGAAAACTATGGCTACACCTTC.

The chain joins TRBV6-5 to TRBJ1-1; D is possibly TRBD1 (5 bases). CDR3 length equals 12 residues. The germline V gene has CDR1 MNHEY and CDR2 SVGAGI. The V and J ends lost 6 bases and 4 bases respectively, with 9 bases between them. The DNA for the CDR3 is TGTGCCAGCAGGGGGCTTAGCACTGAAGCTTTCTTT. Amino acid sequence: CASRGLSTEAFF.

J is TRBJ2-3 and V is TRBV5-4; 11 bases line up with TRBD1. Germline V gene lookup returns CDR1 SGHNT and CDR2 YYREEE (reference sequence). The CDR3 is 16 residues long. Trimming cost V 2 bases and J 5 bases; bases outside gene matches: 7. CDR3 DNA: TGTGCCAGCAGCTTTGGACAGGGGGCGGTCATAGATACGCAGTATTTT. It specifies CASSFGQGAVIDTQYF.